Shown below are 10 T cell receptor beta chains from a single sample sequenced in a study of T cells in Graves' hyperthyroidism and ophthalmopathy. Template material for amplifying TCR beta CDR3 regions consisted of RNA transcripts. The HTBI primer set served for first-round RT-PCR of the TCR CDR3. TCRdb ran MiXCR on the multiplex PCR reads and lists one entry per CDR3 protein. This sample carries about 400,000 distinct CDR3 sequences, about 15% of them seen once, and the ten largest clones take roughly 25%. The source material was blood. These receptors were collected from a woman between 18 and 29 years old with Graves' hyperthyroidism that later progressed to Graves' ophthalmopathy.

The chain combines TRBV7-2 with TRBJ1-6, with D unclear. V was pared by 3 bases and J by 6 bases, with 21 bases between. This CDR3 is 18 amino acids long. From germline, CDR1 is SGHTA and CDR2 FQGNSA. CDR3 in DNA: TGTGCCAGCAGCTTTGACCTGTTCAGAGTTACCCGTAATTCACCCCTCCACTTT. Translation: CASSFDLFRVTRNSPLHF.

This clonotype was seen at least ten times. The chain has TRBV20-1 and TRBJ2-1; D perhaps matches TRBD1 (6 bases). CDR3 length: 13 amino acids. Trimming removed 7 bases at V and 4 bases at J, with 14 bases between. Germline CDR1 is DFQATT and CDR2 is SNEGSKA (reference sequence). The CDR3 DNA reads as TGCAGTGGGGACAACCGCTTGTACAATGAGCAGTTCTTC. It translates to CSGDNRLYNEQFF.

This clonotype was observed many times. The V gene is TRBV28, the J gene TRBJ1-2; a weak D match, TRBD1 (6 bases). The CDR3 spans 13 residues. Germline V gene lookup returns CDR1 MDHEN and CDR2 SYDVKM. Trimming removed 1 base from V and 8 bases from J, with 11 bases in between. This CDR3 is CASSLSGGVGYTF. CDR3 coding DNA: TGTGCCAGCAGTTTATCGGGGGGCGTAGGCTACACCTTC.

This clonotype was seen at least ten times. This sequence joins TRBV20-1 and TRBJ2-7; 10 positions match TRBD2. The CDR3 loop spans 14 amino acids. The germline gives CDR1 DFQATT, CDR2 SNEGSKA (reference sequence). Trimming took 6 bases from V and 6 from J; bases not matched to a gene: 11. The chain's CDR3 is CSAAPGLARGEQYF. The CDR3 DNA reads TGCAGTGCCGCTCCGGGACTAGCGAGGGGCGAGCAGTACTTC.

This clonotype was counted between two and nine times. This chain joins TRBV5-1 and TRBJ2-2; maybe TRBD1 (6 bases). Trimming cost V 3 bases and J 5 bases, with 20 bases left between them. The CDR3 loop spans 17 amino acids. Germline values: CDR1 SGHRS, CDR2 YFSETQ. In DNA, the CDR3 is TGCGCCAGCAGCTGGGGTCCTATGGGGGCTGGGACCGGGGAGCTGTTTTTT. This gives the protein CASSWGPMGAGTGELFF.

This clonotype was seen many times. The chain employs TRBV30 and TRBJ1-2; 8 bases map to TRBD1. This CDR3 contains 16 residues. The V segment lost 4 bases and the J segment 4 bases; nucleotides outside the gene matches: 14. The germline CDR1 and CDR2 sequences are GTSNPN and SVGIG (reference sequence). The CDR3 spells CAWIRRGPDGTYGYTF. In nucleotides, the CDR3 is TGTGCCTGGATACGCAGGGGGCCCGACGGTACCTATGGCTACACCTTC.

This clonotype was seen only a few times. CDR3 in DNA: TGTGCCAGCAGTTTTAGGGCAGCCTCCTATAATTCACCCCTCCACTTT. It codes for CASSFRAASYNSPLHF. This chain joins TRBV12-3 or TRBV12-4 and TRBJ1-6; D not certain. This CDR3 spans 16 amino acids. Between the trimmed V and J ends, which lost 3 bases and 0 bases, there was a span of 9 bases.

This clonotype showed up many times. The CDR3 sequence is CASSPGTGALVAFF. The DNA of the CDR3 is TGTGCCAGCAGCCCCGGGACAGGGGCTTTGGTAGCTTTCTTT. The chain carries TRBV7-8 and TRBJ1-1, with TRBD1 matching over 10 bases. V dropped 5 bases and J dropped 10; count of bases not matched to a gene: 10. The germline gives CDR1 SGHVS, CDR2 FQNEAQ. This CDR3 spans 14 amino acids.

This clonotype came up many times. The chain links TRBV12-3 or TRBV12-4 to TRBJ1-1; D remains ambiguous. The CDR3 is 14 residues long. Trimming pared 3 bases from V and 2 bases from J, leaving 10 bases between. The CDR3 DNA reads TGTGCCAGCAGTTTCGCGGCAGTTAACACTGAAGCTTTCTTT. Amino acid sequence: CASSFAAVNTEAFF.

This clonotype was seen only a few times. The genes are TRBV3-1 and TRBJ1-6; TRBD1 might be the D (5 bases). Germline CDR1 reads LGHDT; CDR2 reads YNNKEL (reference sequence). The CDR3 is 20 amino acids. V dropped 5 bases and J dropped 5 bases, with 28 bases sitting between them. In DNA form, the CDR3 reads TGTGCCAGCAGCGCTTTCGGCCGGGACGGTCTGATAGGCAATAATTCACCCCTCCACTTT. Its translation is CASSAFGRDGLIGNNSPLHF. Combining the CDR3 with reference TRBV3-1 and TRBJ1-6 gives the whole variable domain DTAVSQTPKYLVTQMGNDKSIKCEQNLGHDTMYWYKQDSKKFLKIMFSYNNKELIINETVPNRFSPKSPDKAHLNLHINSLELGDSAVYFCASSAFGRDGLIGNNSPLHFGNGTRLTVT.